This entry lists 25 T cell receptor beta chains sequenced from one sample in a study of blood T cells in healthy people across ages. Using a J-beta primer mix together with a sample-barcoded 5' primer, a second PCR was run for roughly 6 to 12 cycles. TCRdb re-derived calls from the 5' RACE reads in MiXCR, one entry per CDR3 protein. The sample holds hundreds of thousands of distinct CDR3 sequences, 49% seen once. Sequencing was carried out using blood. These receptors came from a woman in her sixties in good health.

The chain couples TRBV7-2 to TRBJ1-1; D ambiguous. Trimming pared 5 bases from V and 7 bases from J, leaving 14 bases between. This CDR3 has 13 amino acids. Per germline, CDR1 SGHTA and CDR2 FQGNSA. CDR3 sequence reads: CASSPRGIREAFF. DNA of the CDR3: TGTGCCAGCAGCCCCCGAGGAATACGTGAAGCTTTCTTT.

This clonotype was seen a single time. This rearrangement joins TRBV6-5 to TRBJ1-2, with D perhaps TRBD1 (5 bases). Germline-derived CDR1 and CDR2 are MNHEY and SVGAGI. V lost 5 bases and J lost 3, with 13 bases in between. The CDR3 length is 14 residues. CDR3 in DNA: TGTGCCAGCAGTCGGGGTGGGACCGACTATGGCTACACCTTC. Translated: CASSRGGTDYGYTF.

The CDR3 DNA reads TGTGCCAGCGACCTAGCGGGTACAAACAATGAGCAGTTCTTC. Translated: CASDLAGTNNEQFF. The chain has TRBV2 and TRBJ2-1, with 8 bases lining up with TRBD2. Per the germline V gene, CDR1 is SNHLY and CDR2 is FYNNEI. V was pared by 8 bases and J by 5 bases, with 8 bases of the junction left unmatched. There are 14 residues in the CDR3.

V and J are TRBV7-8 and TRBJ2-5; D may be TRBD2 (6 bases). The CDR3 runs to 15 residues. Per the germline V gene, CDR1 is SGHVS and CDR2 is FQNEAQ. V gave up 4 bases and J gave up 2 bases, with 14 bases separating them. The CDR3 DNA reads TGTGCCAGCAGCTCGAGACCGGGACTGCAAGAGACCCAGTACTTC. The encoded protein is CASSSRPGLQETQYF.

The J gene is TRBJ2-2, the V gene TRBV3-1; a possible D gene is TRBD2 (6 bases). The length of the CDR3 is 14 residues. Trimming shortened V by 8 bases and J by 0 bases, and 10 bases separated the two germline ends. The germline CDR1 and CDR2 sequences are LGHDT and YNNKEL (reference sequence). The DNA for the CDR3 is TGTGCCAGCGCTAGCGCTTCGAACACCGGGGAGCTGTTTTTT. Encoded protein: CASASASNTGELFF.

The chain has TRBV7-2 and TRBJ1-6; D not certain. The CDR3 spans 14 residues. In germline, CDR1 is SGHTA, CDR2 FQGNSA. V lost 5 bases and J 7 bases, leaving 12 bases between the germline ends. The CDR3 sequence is CASSIGVGNSPLHF. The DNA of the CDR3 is TGTGCCAGCAGCATCGGGGTGGGAAATTCACCCCTCCACTTT.

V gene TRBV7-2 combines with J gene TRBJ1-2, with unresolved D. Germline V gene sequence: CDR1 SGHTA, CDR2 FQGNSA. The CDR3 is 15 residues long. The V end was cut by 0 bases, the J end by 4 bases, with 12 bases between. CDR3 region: CASSLAGSLAYGYTF. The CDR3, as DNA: TGTGCCAGCAGCTTAGCCGGCAGCCTAGCCTATGGCTACACCTTC. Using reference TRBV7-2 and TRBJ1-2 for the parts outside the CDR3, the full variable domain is GAGVSQSPSNKVTEKGKDVELRCDPISGHTALYWYRQSLGQGLEFLIYFQGNSAPDKSGLPSDRFSAERTGGSVSTLTIQRTQQEDSAVYLCASSLAGSLAYGYTFGSGTRLTVV.

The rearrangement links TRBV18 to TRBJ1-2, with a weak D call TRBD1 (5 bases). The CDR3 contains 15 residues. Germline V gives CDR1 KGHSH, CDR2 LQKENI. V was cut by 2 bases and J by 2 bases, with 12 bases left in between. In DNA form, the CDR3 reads TGTGCCAGCTCACCATTCAGGGCAGAAAACTATGGCTACACCTTC. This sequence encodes CASSPFRAENYGYTF.

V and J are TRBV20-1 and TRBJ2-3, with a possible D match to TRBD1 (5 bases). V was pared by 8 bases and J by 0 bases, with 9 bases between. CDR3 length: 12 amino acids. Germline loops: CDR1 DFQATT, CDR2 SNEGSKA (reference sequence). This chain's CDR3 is CSSRASTDTQYF. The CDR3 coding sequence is TGCAGTTCCAGGGCCAGCACAGATACGCAGTATTTT.

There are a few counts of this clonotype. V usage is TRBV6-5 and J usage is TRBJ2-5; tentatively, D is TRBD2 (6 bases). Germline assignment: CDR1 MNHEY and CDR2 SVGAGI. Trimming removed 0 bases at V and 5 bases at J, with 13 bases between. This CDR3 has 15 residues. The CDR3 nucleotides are TGTGCCAGCAGTTACTCGGCGGAGGGACGGGAGACCCAGTACTTC. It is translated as CASSYSAEGRETQYF.

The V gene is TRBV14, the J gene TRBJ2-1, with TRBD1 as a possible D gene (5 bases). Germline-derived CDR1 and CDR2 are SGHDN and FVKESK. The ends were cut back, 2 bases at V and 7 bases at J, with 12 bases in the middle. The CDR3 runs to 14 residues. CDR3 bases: TGTGCCAGCAGCCAAACGATTAGGGGAAATGAGCAGTTCTTC. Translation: CASSQTIRGNEQFF.

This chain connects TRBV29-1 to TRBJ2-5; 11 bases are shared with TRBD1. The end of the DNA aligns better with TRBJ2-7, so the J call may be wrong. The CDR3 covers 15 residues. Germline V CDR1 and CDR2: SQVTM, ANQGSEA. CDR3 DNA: TGCAGCGTTGAGGGGTTGACGGGACAGGGGGACGAGCAGTACTTC. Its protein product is CSVEGLTGQGDEQYF.

The CDR3 spells CASSDRGGEDTQYF. CDR3 coding DNA: TGTGCCAGTAGTGACCGGGGGGGGGAAGATACGCAGTATTTT. The chain combines TRBV19 with TRBJ2-3, with TRBD2 identical over 8 bases. J was trimmed by 5 bases and V by 5 bases; bases with no gene match: 6. The CDR3 is 14 residues long. From germline, CDR1 is LNHDA and CDR2 SQIVND (reference sequence).

The CDR3 DNA reads TGTGCCAGCCTACCCCGGGGGGTCGGGGCCAACGTCCTGACTTTC. Translating gives CASLPRGVGANVLTF. J is TRBJ2-6 and V is TRBV28; 7 bases are shared with TRBD2. This CDR3 is built from 15 residues. Germline V lookup: CDR1 MDHEN, CDR2 SYDVKM. The trim removed 8 bases at V and 4 bases at J, leaving 8 bases unmatched.

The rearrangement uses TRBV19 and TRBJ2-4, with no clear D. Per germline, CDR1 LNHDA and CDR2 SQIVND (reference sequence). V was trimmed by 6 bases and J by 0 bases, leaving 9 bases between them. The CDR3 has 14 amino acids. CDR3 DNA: TGTGCCAGTAGGTCGGGCGGAGCCAAAAACATTCAGTACTTC. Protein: CASRSGGAKNIQYF.

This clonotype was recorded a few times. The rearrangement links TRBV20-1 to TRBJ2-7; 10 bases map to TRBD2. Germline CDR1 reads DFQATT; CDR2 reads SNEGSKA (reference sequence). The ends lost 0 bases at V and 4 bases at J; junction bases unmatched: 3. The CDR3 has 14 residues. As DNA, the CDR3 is TGCAGTGCTAGAGAAAGCGGGAGGGCGTACGAGCAGTACTTC. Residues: CSARESGRAYEQYF.

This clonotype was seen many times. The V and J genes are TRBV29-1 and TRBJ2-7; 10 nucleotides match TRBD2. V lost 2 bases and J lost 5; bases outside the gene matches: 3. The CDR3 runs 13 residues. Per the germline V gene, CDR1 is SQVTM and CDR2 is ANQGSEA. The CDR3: CSVERLAGDEQYF. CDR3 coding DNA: TGCAGCGTTGAAAGGCTAGCGGGAGACGAGCAGTACTTC.

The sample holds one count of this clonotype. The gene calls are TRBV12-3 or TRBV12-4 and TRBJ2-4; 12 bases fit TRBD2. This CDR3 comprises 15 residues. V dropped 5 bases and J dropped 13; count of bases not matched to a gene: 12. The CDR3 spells CASSRPTSGSFEQYF. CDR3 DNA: TGTGCCAGCAGTAGACCGACTAGCGGGAGTTTTGAGCAGTACTTC.

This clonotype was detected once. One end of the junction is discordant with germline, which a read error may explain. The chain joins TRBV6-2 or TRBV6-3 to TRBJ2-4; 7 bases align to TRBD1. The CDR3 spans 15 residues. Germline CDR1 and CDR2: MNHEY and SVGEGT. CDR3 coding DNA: TGTGCCAGCAGTTACACTCGGACAGGAAACAATGAGCAGCACTTC. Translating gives CASSYTRTGNNEQHF.

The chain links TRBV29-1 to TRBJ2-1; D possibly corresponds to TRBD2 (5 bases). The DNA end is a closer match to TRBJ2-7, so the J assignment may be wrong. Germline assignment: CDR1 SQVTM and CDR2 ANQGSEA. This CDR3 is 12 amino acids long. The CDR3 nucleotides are TGCAGCGCCCCCGGGAACCTCAATGAGCAGTACTTC. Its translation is CSAPGNLNEQYF.

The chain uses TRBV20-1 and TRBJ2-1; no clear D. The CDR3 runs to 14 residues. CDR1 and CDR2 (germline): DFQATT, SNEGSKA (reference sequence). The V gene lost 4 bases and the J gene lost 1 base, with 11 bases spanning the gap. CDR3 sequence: CSAKSLASYNEQFF. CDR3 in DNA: TGCAGTGCTAAAAGCCTGGCATCCTACAATGAGCAGTTCTTC.

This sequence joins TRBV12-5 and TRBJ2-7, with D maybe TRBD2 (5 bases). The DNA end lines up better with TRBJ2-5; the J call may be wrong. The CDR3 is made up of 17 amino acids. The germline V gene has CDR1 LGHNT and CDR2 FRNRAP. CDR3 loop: CASGLVLGVGTTQTQYF. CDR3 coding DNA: TGTGCTAGTGGTTTGGTACTCGGGGTGGGTACGACACAGACCCAGTACTTC.

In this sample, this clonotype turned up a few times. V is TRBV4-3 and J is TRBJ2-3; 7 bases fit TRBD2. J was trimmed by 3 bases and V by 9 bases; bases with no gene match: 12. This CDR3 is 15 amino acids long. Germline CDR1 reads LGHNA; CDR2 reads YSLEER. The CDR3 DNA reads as TGCGCCAGTGCATTGTATACGGGAGGTACAGATACGCAGTATTTT. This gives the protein CASALYTGGTDTQYF.

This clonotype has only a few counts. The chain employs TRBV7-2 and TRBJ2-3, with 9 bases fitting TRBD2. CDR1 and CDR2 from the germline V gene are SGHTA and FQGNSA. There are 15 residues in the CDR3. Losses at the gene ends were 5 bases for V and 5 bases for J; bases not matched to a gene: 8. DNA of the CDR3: TGTGCCAGCAGCACCGGGACTAGCCGTTTAGATACGCAGTATTTT. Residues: CASSTGTSRLDTQYF.

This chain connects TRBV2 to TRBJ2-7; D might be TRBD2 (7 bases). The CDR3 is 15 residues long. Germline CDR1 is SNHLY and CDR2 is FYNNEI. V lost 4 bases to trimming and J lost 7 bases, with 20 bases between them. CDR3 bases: TGTGCCAGCAGTGGAGTGCGGGGGAGGGGGAATGAGCAGTACTTC. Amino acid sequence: CASSGVRGRGNEQYF.